This T cell receptor beta chain was captured in a study of T cell changes during pregnancy in multiple sclerosis. Some clones are missing from TCRdb's copy, which holds only in-frame ones; the method was immunoSEQ multiplex PCR. The sample has tens of thousands of clones, approximately 90% seen once. V was trimmed by 5 bases and J by 4 bases, leaving 6 bases between them. CDR1 is LNHDA, CDR2 SQIVND, per germline (reference sequence). This CDR3 region has 12 residues. This specimen was CD4+ T cells from peripheral blood mononuclear cells, taken in the third trimester of pregnancy. This chain joins TRBV19 and TRBJ2-1; D is unresolved. This TCR was sampled from a female donor with multiple sclerosis, enrolled in a pregnancy study. CDR3 bases: TGTGCCAGTAGTCCCAGATACAATGAGCAGTTCTTC. It is translated as CASSPRYNEQFF.